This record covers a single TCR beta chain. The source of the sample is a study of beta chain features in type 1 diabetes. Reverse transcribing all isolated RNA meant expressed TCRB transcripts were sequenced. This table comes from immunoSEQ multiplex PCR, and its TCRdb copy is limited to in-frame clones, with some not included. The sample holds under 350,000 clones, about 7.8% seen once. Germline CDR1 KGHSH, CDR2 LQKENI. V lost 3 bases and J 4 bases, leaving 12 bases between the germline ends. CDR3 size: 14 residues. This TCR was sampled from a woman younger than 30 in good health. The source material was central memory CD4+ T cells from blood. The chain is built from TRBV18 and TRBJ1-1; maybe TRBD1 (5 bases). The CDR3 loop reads CASSPQGMATEAFF. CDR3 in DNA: TGTGCCAGCTCACCTCAGGGTATGGCCACTGAAGCTTTCTTT.